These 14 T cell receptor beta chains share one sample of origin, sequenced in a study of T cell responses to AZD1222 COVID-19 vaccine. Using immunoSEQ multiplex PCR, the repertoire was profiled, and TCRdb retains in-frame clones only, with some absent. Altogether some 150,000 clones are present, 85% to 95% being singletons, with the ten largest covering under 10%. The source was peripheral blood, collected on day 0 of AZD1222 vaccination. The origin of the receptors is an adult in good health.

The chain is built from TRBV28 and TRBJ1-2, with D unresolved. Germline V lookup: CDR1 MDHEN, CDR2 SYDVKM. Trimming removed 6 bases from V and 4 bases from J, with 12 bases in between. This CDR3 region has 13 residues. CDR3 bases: TGTGCCAGCAGGGTAGGTGGGAGCTATGGCTACACCTTC. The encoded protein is CASRVGGSYGYTF.

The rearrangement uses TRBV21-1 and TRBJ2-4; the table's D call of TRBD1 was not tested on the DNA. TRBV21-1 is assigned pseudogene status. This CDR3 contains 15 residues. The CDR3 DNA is TGTGCCAGCAGCAGGGGGCTGGGGGCCAAAAACATTCAGTACTTC. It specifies CASSRGLGAKNIQYF.

The CDR3 DNA is TGTGCCAGCAGCTTAGCACAGGGTCCAACTAATGAAAAACTGTTTTTT. It encodes CASSLAQGPTNEKLFF. This rearrangement joins TRBV7-8 to TRBJ1-4; weak D call: TRBD1 (6 bases). CDR1 and CDR2 (germline): SGHVS, FQNEAQ. Trimming stripped 0 bases from V and 0 bases from J, with 8 bases between. The CDR3 spans 16 residues.

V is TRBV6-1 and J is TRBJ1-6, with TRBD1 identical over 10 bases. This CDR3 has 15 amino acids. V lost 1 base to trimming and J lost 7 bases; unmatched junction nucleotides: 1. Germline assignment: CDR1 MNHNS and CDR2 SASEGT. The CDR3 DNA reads TGTGCCAGCAGTGAAGAGGGACAGGGGAATTCACCCCTCCACTTT. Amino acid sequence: CASSEEGQGNSPLHF.

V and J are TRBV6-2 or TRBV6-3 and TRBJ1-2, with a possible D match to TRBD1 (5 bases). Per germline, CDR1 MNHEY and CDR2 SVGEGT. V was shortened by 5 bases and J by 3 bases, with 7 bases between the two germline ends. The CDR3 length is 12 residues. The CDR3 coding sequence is TGTGCCAGCAGTCGACAGTACTATGGCTACACCTTC. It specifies CASSRQYYGYTF.

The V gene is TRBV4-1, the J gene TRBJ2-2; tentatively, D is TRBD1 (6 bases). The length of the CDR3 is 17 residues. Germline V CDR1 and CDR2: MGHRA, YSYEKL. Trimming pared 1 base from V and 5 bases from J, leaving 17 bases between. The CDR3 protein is CASSQAPDRLKTGELFF. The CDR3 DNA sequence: TGCGCCAGCAGCCAAGCCCCTGACAGGTTAAAAACCGGGGAGCTGTTTTTT.

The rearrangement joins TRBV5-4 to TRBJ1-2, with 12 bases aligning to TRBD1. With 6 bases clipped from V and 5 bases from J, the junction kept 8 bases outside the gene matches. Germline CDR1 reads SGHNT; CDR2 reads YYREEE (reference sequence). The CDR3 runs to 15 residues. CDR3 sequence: CASTMPGQGAYGYTF. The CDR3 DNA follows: TGTGCCAGCACTATGCCGGGACAGGGGGCGTATGGCTACACCTTC.

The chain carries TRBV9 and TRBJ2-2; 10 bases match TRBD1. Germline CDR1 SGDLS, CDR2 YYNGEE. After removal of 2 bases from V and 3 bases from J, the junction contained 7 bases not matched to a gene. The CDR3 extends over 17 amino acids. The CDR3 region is CASSVPRQGADTGELFF. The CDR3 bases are TGTGCCAGCAGCGTCCCGAGACAGGGGGCCGACACCGGGGAGCTGTTTTTT.

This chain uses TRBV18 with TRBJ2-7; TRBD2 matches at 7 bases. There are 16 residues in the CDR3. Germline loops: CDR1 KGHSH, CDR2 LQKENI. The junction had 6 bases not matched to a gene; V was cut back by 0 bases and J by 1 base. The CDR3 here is CASSPPEGGDSYEQYF. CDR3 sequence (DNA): TGTGCCAGCTCACCACCGGAGGGAGGGGATTCCTACGAGCAGTACTTC.

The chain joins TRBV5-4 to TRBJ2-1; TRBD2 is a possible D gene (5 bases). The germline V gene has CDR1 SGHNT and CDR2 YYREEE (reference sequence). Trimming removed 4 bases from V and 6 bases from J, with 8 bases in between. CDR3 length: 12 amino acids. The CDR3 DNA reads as TGTGCCAGCAGCCGGGGAATCAATGAGCAGTTCTTC. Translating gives CASSRGINEQFF.

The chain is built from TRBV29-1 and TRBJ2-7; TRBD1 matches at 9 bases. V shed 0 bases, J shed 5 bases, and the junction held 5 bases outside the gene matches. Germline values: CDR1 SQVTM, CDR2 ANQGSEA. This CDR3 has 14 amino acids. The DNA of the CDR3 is TGCAGCGTTGAAGAGTTGGACAGGGGTAACGAGCAGTACTTC. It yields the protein CSVEELDRGNEQYF.

The CDR3 is CASSYRTSGADTQYF. DNA for the CDR3: TGTGCCAGCAGTTACCGGACTAGCGGGGCAGATACGCAGTATTTT. The gene calls are TRBV6-5 and TRBJ2-3; the match to TRBD2 covers 12 bases. The V segment lost 2 bases and the J segment 4 bases; nucleotides outside the gene matches: 1. Per germline, CDR1 MNHEY and CDR2 SVGAGI. The CDR3 sequence is 15 residues long.

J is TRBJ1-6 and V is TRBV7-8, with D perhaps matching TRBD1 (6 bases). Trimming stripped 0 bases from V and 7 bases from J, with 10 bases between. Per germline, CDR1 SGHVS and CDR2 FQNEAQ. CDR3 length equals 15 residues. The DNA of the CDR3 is TGTGCCAGCAGCTTAGCCCCACAGGGCAATTCACCCCTCCACTTT. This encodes CASSLAPQGNSPLHF.

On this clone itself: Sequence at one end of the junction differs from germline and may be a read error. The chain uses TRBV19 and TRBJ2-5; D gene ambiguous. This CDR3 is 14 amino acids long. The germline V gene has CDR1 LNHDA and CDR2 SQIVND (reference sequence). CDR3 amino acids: CASSAPHIQETQYF. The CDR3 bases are TGTGCCAGTAGTGCTCCTCATATCCAAGAAACCCAGTACTTC.